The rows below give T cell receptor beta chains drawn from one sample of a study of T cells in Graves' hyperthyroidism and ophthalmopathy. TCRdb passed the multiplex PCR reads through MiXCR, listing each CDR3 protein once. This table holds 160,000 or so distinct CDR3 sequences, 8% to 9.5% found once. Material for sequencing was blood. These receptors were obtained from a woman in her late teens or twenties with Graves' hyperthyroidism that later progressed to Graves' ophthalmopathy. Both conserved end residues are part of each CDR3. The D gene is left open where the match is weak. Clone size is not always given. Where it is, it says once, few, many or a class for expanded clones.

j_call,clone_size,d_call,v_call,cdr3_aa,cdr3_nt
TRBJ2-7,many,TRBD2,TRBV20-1,CSARDALGLAAYEQYF,TGCAGTGCTAGAGATGCTTTGGGACTAGCCGCCTACGAGCAGTACTTC
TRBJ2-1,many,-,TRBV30,CAWSGQGGNEQFF,TGTGCCTGGAGCGGGCAGGGCGGGAATGAGCAGTTCTTC
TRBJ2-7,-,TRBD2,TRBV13,CASSSETSPGNEQYF,TGTGCCAGCAGCTCCGAGACTAGCCCGGGGAACGAGCAGTACTTC
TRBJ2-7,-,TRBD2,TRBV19,CASSIPGGIYEQYF,TGTGCCAGTAGTATTCCGGGGGGGATCTACGAGCAGTACTTC
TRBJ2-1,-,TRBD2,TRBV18,CASSPPGGLDLNEQFF,TGTGCCAGCTCACCACCGGGAGGGTTGGACTTGAATGAGCAGTTCTTC
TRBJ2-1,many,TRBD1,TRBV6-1,CASTGDSYNEQFF,TGTGCCAGCACAGGGGACAGCTACAATGAGCAGTTCTTC
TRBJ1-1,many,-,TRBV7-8,CASLLLGEAFF,TGTGCCAGCTTACTTTTGGGTGAAGCTTTCTTT
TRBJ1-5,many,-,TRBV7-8,CASSLGPLNQPQHF,TGTGCCAGCAGCTTAGGACCCCTCAATCAGCCCCAGCATTTT
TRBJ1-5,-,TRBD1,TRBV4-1,CASGATGAGQPQHF,TGCGCCAGCGGAGCGACAGGGGCAGGACAGCCCCAGCATTTT
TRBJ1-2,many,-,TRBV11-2,CASSNSGTNYGYTF,TGTGCCAGCAGCAACAGCGGGACTAACTATGGCTACACCTTC
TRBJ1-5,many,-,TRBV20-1,CSARSDLMRGNQPQHF,TGCAGTGCTAGGAGTGACCTCATGAGAGGCAATCAGCCCCAGCATTTT
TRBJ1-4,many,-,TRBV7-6,CASSPHDKVAKLFF,TGTGCCAGCAGCCCCCATGATAAAGTGGCAAAACTGTTTTTT
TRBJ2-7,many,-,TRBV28,CASSPPDTLYEQYF,TGTGCCAGCAGTCCCCCCGACACCCTCTACGAGCAGTACTTC
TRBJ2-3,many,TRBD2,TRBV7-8,CASSLATSGRTDTQYF,TGTGCCAGCAGCTTAGCGACTAGCGGGAGAACGGATACGCAGTATTTT
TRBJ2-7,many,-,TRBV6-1,CASRRTGTRGWDEQYF,TGTGCCAGCAGGCGGACAGGGACTAGGGGATGGGACGAGCAGTACTTC
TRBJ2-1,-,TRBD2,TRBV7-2,CASSFRGRGGLNEQFF,TGTGCCAGCAGCTTCCGGGGGCGGGGGGGCCTCAATGAGCAGTTCTTC
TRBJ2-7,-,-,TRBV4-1,CASSPFGDLHEQYF,TGCGCCAGCAGCCCCTTCGGGGACTTACACGAGCAGTACTTC
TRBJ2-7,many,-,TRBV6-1,CASSQTGVSSYEQYF,TGTGCCAGCAGTCAAACCGGGGTGAGCTCCTACGAGCAGTACTTC
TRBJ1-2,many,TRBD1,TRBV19,CASSIGTGGADGYTF,TGTGCCAGTAGTATAGGCACAGGGGGCGCGGATGGCTACACCTTC
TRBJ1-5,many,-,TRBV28,CASGSDGFNQPQHF,TGTGCCAGCGGGTCGGACGGATTCAATCAGCCCCAGCATTTT
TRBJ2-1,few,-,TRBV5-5,CASSYLREISYNEQFF,TGTGCCAGCAGCTATTTGCGAGAGATTTCCTACAATGAGCAGTTCTTC
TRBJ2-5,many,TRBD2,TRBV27,CASSLSWWEGRETQYF,TGTGCCAGCAGTTTATCCTGGTGGGAGGGCCGGGAGACCCAGTACTTC